This T cell receptor (beta chain) was identified during a study of HIV-infected patients and healthy controls. Only a few counts were recorded for this clonotype. A single record per CDR3 protein comes from TCRdb applying MiXCR to the 5' RACE reads. The sample includes 70,000 or so distinct CDR3 sequences, roughly 16% of them seen just once. Trimming stripped 1 base from V and 1 base from J, with 10 bases between. The CDR3 covers 15 residues. Germline V gene data show CDR1 as LNHDA and CDR2 as SQIVND (reference sequence). The gene calls are TRBV19 and TRBJ1-1; D unresolved. The TCR sequence derives from a human donor in good health. The sample was CD4+ T cells from blood. CDR3: CASSIGHPTNTEAFF. The DNA for the CDR3 is TGTGCCAGTAGTATAGGACACCCGACGAACACTGAAGCTTTCTTT. The complete variable domain, with remaining parts taken from reference TRBV19 and TRBJ1-1, reads DGGITQSPKYLFRKEGQNVTLSCEQNLNHDAMYWYRQDPGQGLRLIYYSQIVNDFQKGDIAEGYSVSREKKESFPLTVTSAQKNPTAFYLCASSIGHPTNTEAFFGQGTRLTVV.